What follows describes a single T cell receptor beta chain. Its matching antigen is unknown. The data belong to a study of lymphopenia after photon versus proton radiotherapy. Findings and caveats of the study: Relative stability marked proton patients; photon patients lost diversity and naive cells.

The protocol was immunoSEQ multiplex PCR, while the TCRdb copy is restricted to in-frame clones and leaves out a portion. The table lists 150,000 to 200,000 clones, around nine tenths of them singletons, with around 5.1% in the top ten. The CDR3 extends over 14 amino acids. Germline V lookup: CDR1 SGHDT, CDR2 YYEEEE. The trim removed 2 bases at V and 5 bases at J, leaving 3 bases unmatched. Sequencing used peripheral blood, obtained from a patient treated with photon-based radiotherapy. The TCR originated in a man aged 50-59 years with gastric cancer. V usage is TRBV5-6 and J usage is TRBJ2-2, with 7 bases aligning to TRBD2. The CDR3: CASSLTGGTGELFF. DNA of the CDR3: TGTGCCAGCAGCTTAACGGGAGGAACCGGGGAGCTGTTTTTT.